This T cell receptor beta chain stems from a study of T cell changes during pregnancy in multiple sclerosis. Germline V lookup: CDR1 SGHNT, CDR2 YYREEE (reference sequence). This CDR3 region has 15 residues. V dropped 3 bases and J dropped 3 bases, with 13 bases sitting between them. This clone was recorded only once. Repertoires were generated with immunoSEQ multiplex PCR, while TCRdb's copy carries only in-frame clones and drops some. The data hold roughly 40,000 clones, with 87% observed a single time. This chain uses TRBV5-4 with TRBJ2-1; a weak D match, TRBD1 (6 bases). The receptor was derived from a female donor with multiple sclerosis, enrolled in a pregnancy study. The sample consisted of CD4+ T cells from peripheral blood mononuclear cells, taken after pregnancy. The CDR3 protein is CASSSLQQGYNEQFF. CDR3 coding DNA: TGTGCCAGCAGCTCCCTTCAACAGGGCTACAATGAGCAGTTCTTC.